A selection of T cell receptor beta chains follows, all from one sample in a study of tumor-infiltrating lymphocytes in oesophageal squamous cell carcinoma. TCRdb re-analysed the PCR reads in MiXCR, keeping a single row per CDR3 protein. The sample includes 9,500 to 15,000 distinct CDR3 sequences, about 55% of them seen just once. Sequencing was done on a sample of esophageal tumor tissue. The origin of the receptors is a female donor with esophageal squamous cell carcinoma. Both conserved end residues are part of each CDR3. A D gene is named only where the DNA matches it firmly. Not all rows give a size; the values are once, few, many and, for expanded clones, a class.

V gene,J gene,D gene,clone size,CDR3 protein,CDR3 DNA
TRBV12-3/TRBV12-4,TRBJ1-2,TRBD1,many,CASSRQTGALYGYTF,TGTGCCAGCAGTCGCCAGACAGGGGCTCTCTATGGCTACACCTTC
TRBV12-3/TRBV12-4,TRBJ2-5,NA,NA,CASSLRHLQETQYF,TGTGCCAGCAGTTTAAGGCACCTCCAAGAGACCCAGTACTTC
TRBV10-2,TRBJ2-1,TRBD2,NA,CASRLAGGALDEQFF,TGCGCCAGCAGGCTAGCGGGAGGAGCATTGGATGAGCAGTTCTTC
TRBV7-6,TRBJ2-5,TRBD2,NA,CASSWGGVNEQYF,TGTGCCAGCAGCTGGGGGGGGGTGAATGAGCAGTACTTC
TRBV7-2,TRBJ2-3,NA,NA,CASSLATVSTDTQYF,TGTGCCAGCAGCTTAGCGACAGTTAGCACAGATACGCAGTATTTT
TRBV12-3/TRBV12-4,TRBJ2-1,NA,NA,CASSFRLAASYNEQFF,TGTGCCAGCAGTTTCCGCCTGGCTGCGTCCTACAATGAGCAGTTCTTC
TRBV6-1,TRBJ1-5,NA,NA,CATTDSGQPQHF,TGTGCCACTACAGATTCCGGTCAGCCCCAGCATTTT
TRBV10-3,TRBJ2-1,TRBD2,NA,CAISDPSGRADNEQFF,TGTGCCATCAGTGACCCTAGCGGGAGGGCGGACAATGAGCAGTTCTTC
TRBV2,TRBJ1-1,NA,few,CASSEGGQEAFF,TGTGCCAGCAGTGAAGGAGGACAAGAAGCTTTCTTT
TRBV7-6,TRBJ1-1,NA,medium-sized,CASSLPDTEAFF,TGTGCCAGCAGCTTGCCCGACACTGAAGCTTTCTTT
TRBV5-4,TRBJ2-7,TRBD2,few,CASSPGLAGDNEQYF,TGTGCCAGCAGCCCCGGACTAGCGGGAGACAATGAGCAGTACTTC
TRBV28,TRBJ1-1,NA,many,CASKGQGSEAFF,TGTGCCAGCAAGGGGCAGGGGTCTGAAGCTTTCTTT
TRBV14,TRBJ1-3,TRBD1,many,CASSPGTAGNTIYF,TGTGCCAGCAGCCCCGGGACAGCCGGAAACACCATATATTTT
TRBV7-3,TRBJ2-5,TRBD1,few,CASSPWTGGLETQYF,TGTGCCAGCAGCCCATGGACAGGGGGCCTCGAGACCCAGTACTTC
TRBV7-2,TRBJ2-1,TRBD2,NA,CASSRFVVTSANNEQFF,TGTGCCAGCAGCCGTTTTGTTGTGACTAGCGCAAACAATGAGCAGTTCTTC
TRBV6-1,TRBJ1-2,TRBD1,NA,CASRGTGGFYGYTF,TGTGCCAGCAGAGGGACAGGGGGCTTCTATGGCTACACCTTC
TRBV6-6,TRBJ1-2,NA,once,CASSSGQAIYGYTF,TGTGCCAGCAGTTCGGGTCAAGCAATCTATGGCTACACCTTC